A selection of T cell receptor beta chains follows, all from one sample in a study of cytomegalovirus exposure and HLA in healthy donors. Libraries were prepared by immunoSEQ multiplex PCR; TCRdb keeps only in-frame clonotypes and omits some of them. The sample lists hundreds of thousands of clones; approximately 88% were seen once. Sequences were obtained from PBMCs. These receptor sequences come from a woman aged 18-29 years in good health and CMV-seronegative. Both conserved end residues are part of each CDR3. Fields, in order: J gene, V gene, D gene, clone size, CDR3 protein, CDR3 DNA. The D gene is left open where the match is weak. Size tells how often a clone was seen (once, few, many) or the class of an expanded clone, and some rows leave it out.

j_gene: TRBJ2-7; v_gene: TRBV28; d_gene: TRBD1; abundance: NA; CDR3aa: CASSGQPRDRNYNF; CDR3nt: TGTGCCAGCAGCGGCCAACCCCGGGACAGAAATTATAACTTC
j_gene: TRBJ2-1; v_gene: TRBV9; d_gene: NA; abundance: NA; CDR3aa: CASSVGQDYNEQFF; CDR3nt: TGTGCCAGCAGCGTTGGTCAGGACTACAATGAGCAGTTCTTC
j_gene: TRBJ1-2; v_gene: TRBV7-2; d_gene: NA; abundance: NA; CDR3aa: CASRNRITGMGYTF; CDR3nt: TGTGCCAGCAGGAACAGAATTACAGGGATGGGCTACACCTTC
j_gene: TRBJ1-2; v_gene: TRBV5-4; d_gene: NA; abundance: NA; CDR3aa: CASSSRTAYGYTF; CDR3nt: TGTGCCAGCAGCTCCCGGACAGCCTATGGCTACACCTTC
j_gene: TRBJ2-4; v_gene: TRBV6-6; d_gene: NA; abundance: NA; CDR3aa: CASSYAGQAKNIQYF; CDR3nt: TGTGCCAGCAGTTACGCGGGGCAAGCCAAAAACATTCAGTACTTC
j_gene: TRBJ2-3; v_gene: TRBV6-5; d_gene: TRBD1; abundance: NA; CDR3aa: CASSPGQGGDTQYF; CDR3nt: TGTGCCAGCAGCCCGGGACAGGGGGGAGATACGCAGTATTTT
j_gene: TRBJ2-7; v_gene: TRBV7-6; d_gene: NA; abundance: NA; CDR3aa: CASSSGLSYEQYF; CDR3nt: TGTGCCAGCAGCTCCGGACTATCCTACGAGCAGTACTTC
j_gene: TRBJ2-1; v_gene: TRBV7-2; d_gene: TRBD2; abundance: NA; CDR3aa: CASSTSGRALYEQFF; CDR3nt: TGTGCCAGCAGCACTAGCGGGAGGGCCCTTTATGAGCAGTTCTTC
j_gene: TRBJ2-5; v_gene: TRBV29-1; d_gene: NA; abundance: NA; CDR3aa: CSVHGFPFSGQETQYF; CDR3nt: TGCAGCGTCCACGGGTTCCCATTTTCAGGGCAAGAGACCCAGTACTTC
j_gene: TRBJ2-5; v_gene: TRBV15; d_gene: NA; abundance: NA; CDR3aa: CATSRDRETQYF; CDR3nt: TGTGCCACCAGCAGAGATCGGGAGACCCAGTACTTC
j_gene: TRBJ2-1; v_gene: TRBV5-4; d_gene: TRBD2; abundance: NA; CDR3aa: CASSRGPAGGPGNEQFF; CDR3nt: TGTGCCAGCAGCCGGGGACCAGCGGGAGGGCCTGGCAATGAGCAGTTCTTC
j_gene: TRBJ1-1; v_gene: TRBV2; d_gene: NA; abundance: few; CDR3aa: CASSGGLTEAFF; CDR3nt: TGTGCCAGCAGTGGAGGGTTAACTGAAGCTTTCTTT
j_gene: TRBJ2-7; v_gene: TRBV7-6; d_gene: TRBD2; abundance: many; CDR3aa: CASSPRRESYEQYF; CDR3nt: TGTGCCAGCAGCCCCCGGCGGGAGAGCTACGAGCAGTACTTC
j_gene: TRBJ2-7; v_gene: TRBV28; d_gene: TRBD2; abundance: NA; CDR3aa: CASRDRLAGGHPLSYEQYF; CDR3nt: TGTGCCAGCAGAGACCGACTAGCGGGAGGGCATCCTCTCTCCTACGAGCAGTACTTC
j_gene: TRBJ2-3; v_gene: TRBV6-5; d_gene: NA; abundance: NA; CDR3aa: CASSYSTIATDTQYF; CDR3nt: TGTGCCAGCAGTTACTCAACCATAGCCACAGATACGCAGTATTTT
j_gene: TRBJ1-4; v_gene: TRBV11-2; d_gene: TRBD1; abundance: NA; CDR3aa: CASSFLGTANEKLFF; CDR3nt: TGTGCCAGCAGCTTCCTGGGGACAGCTAATGAAAAACTGTTTTTT
j_gene: TRBJ2-7; v_gene: TRBV28; d_gene: NA; abundance: NA; CDR3aa: CASSLVGYEQYF; CDR3nt: TGTGCCAGCAGTTTAGTCGGCTACGAGCAGTACTTC
j_gene: TRBJ2-7; v_gene: TRBV5-6; d_gene: NA; abundance: NA; CDR3aa: CASSPWGVDSVPKQYF; CDR3nt: TGTGCCAGCAGCCCCTGGGGGGTGGACTCTGTCCCCAAGCAGTACTTC
j_gene: TRBJ1-2; v_gene: TRBV4-1; d_gene: NA; abundance: NA; CDR3aa: CASSLTLSERRDYTF; CDR3nt: TGCGCCAGCAGCCTTACATTGAGCGAGAGGCGGGACTACACCTTC
j_gene: TRBJ2-3; v_gene: TRBV15; d_gene: TRBD2; abundance: NA; CDR3aa: CATSGLAGVTDTQYF; CDR3nt: TGTGCCACCAGCGGACTAGCGGGAGTAACAGATACGCAGTATTTT
j_gene: TRBJ1-1; v_gene: TRBV9; d_gene: NA; abundance: NA; CDR3aa: CASTKGGVGHTEAFF; CDR3nt: TGTGCCAGCACCAAGGGAGGGGTGGGTCACACTGAAGCTTTCTTT
j_gene: TRBJ1-2; v_gene: TRBV28; d_gene: NA; abundance: once; CDR3aa: CASIQRGPLLYGYTF; CDR3nt: TGTGCCAGCATCCAGCGGGGCCCGCTACTCTATGGCTACACCTTC
j_gene: TRBJ2-2; v_gene: TRBV7-2; d_gene: NA; abundance: NA; CDR3aa: CASSLAGAGELFF; CDR3nt: TGTGCCAGCAGCTTAGCGGGAGCCGGGGAGCTGTTTTTT
j_gene: TRBJ2-1; v_gene: TRBV19; d_gene: TRBD1; abundance: NA; CDR3aa: CASSNNRGTGDNEQFF; CDR3nt: TGTGCCAGTAGTAATAACAGGGGGACTGGAGACAATGAGCAGTTCTTC
j_gene: TRBJ1-2; v_gene: TRBV5-1; d_gene: TRBD1; abundance: NA; CDR3aa: CASSLTGADGYTF; CDR3nt: TGCGCCAGCAGCTTAACAGGGGCGGATGGCTACACCTTC
j_gene: TRBJ2-1; v_gene: TRBV19; d_gene: NA; abundance: once; CDR3aa: CASSITGSSYNEQFF; CDR3nt: TGTGCCAGTAGTATCACCGGGAGCTCCTACAATGAGCAGTTCTTC
j_gene: TRBJ2-3; v_gene: TRBV6-4; d_gene: NA; abundance: NA; CDR3aa: CASSRDQGSTQYF; CDR3nt: TGTGCCAGCAGCCGAGACCAGGGGAGTACGCAGTATTTT
j_gene: TRBJ1-1; v_gene: TRBV29-1; d_gene: NA; abundance: NA; CDR3aa: CSVRFRQNTEAFF; CDR3nt: TGCAGCGTTAGGTTCCGACAGAACACTGAAGCTTTCTTT
j_gene: TRBJ1-1; v_gene: TRBV6-5; d_gene: TRBD1; abundance: NA; CDR3aa: CASSNAGTGNTEAFF; CDR3nt: TGTGCCAGCAGCAATGCCGGGACAGGGAACACTGAAGCTTTCTTT
j_gene: TRBJ2-7; v_gene: TRBV19; d_gene: TRBD1; abundance: NA; CDR3aa: CASSPSGTGSYEQYF; CDR3nt: TGTGCCAGTAGTCCCTCCGGGACAGGCTCCTACGAGCAGTACTTC
j_gene: TRBJ2-3; v_gene: TRBV2; d_gene: TRBD2; abundance: NA; CDR3aa: CASSQLTSGVADTQYF; CDR3nt: TGTGCCAGCAGTCAACTGACTAGCGGGGTGGCAGATACGCAGTATTTT
j_gene: TRBJ2-3; v_gene: TRBV9; d_gene: NA; abundance: once; CDR3aa: CASSQNSGDTQYF; CDR3nt: TGTGCCAGCAGCCAGAATAGCGGAGATACGCAGTATTTT
j_gene: TRBJ2-7; v_gene: TRBV28; d_gene: TRBD2; abundance: NA; CDR3aa: CASSLLLAGEYEQYF; CDR3nt: TGTGCCAGCAGTTTACTTCTAGCGGGAGAGTATGAGCAGTACTTC
j_gene: TRBJ1-4; v_gene: TRBV6-1; d_gene: NA; abundance: NA; CDR3aa: CASTAEANEKLFF; CDR3nt: TGTGCCAGCACGGCTGAGGCTAATGAAAAACTGTTTTTT
j_gene: TRBJ2-7; v_gene: TRBV2; d_gene: TRBD2; abundance: NA; CDR3aa: CASSEASGIGYEQYF; CDR3nt: TGTGCCAGCAGTGAGGCTAGCGGGATTGGATACGAGCAGTACTTC
j_gene: TRBJ2-7; v_gene: TRBV6-1; d_gene: NA; abundance: NA; CDR3aa: CASSDGDKSYEQYF; CDR3nt: TGTGCCAGCAGTGATGGGGACAAATCCTACGAGCAGTACTTC
j_gene: TRBJ2-2; v_gene: TRBV11-2; d_gene: NA; abundance: once; CDR3aa: CASSLEGLHTGELFF; CDR3nt: TGTGCCAGCAGCTTAGAGGGACTTCACACCGGGGAGCTGTTTTTT
j_gene: TRBJ2-7; v_gene: TRBV10-2; d_gene: NA; abundance: NA; CDR3aa: CASSESPVQAYEQYF; CDR3nt: TGCGCCAGCAGTGAGTCCCCGGTGCAGGCCTACGAGCAGTACTTC
j_gene: TRBJ2-7; v_gene: TRBV18; d_gene: NA; abundance: NA; CDR3aa: CASSPSQGNQYF; CDR3nt: TGTGCCAGCTCACCGTCTCAGGGAAACCAGTACTTC
j_gene: TRBJ1-1; v_gene: TRBV25-1; d_gene: TRBD1; abundance: few; CDR3aa: CASSEPQGADTEAFF; CDR3nt: TGTGCCAGCAGTGAACCCCAGGGGGCTGACACTGAAGCTTTCTTT
j_gene: TRBJ2-2; v_gene: TRBV13; d_gene: TRBD1; abundance: NA; CDR3aa: CASSLVGTGLHTGELFF; CDR3nt: TGTGCCAGCAGCTTAGTAGGGACAGGGTTGCACACCGGGGAGCTGTTTTTT
j_gene: TRBJ1-1; v_gene: TRBV25-1; d_gene: TRBD1; abundance: NA; CDR3aa: CASSLQGGNTEAFF; CDR3nt: TGTGCCAGCAGTCTACAGGGGGGGAACACTGAAGCTTTCTTT
j_gene: TRBJ2-3; v_gene: TRBV9; d_gene: NA; abundance: NA; CDR3aa: CASSLVGQGTDTQYF; CDR3nt: TGTGCCAGCAGCCTCGTAGGGCAGGGAACAGATACGCAGTATTTT
j_gene: TRBJ1-2; v_gene: TRBV7-6; d_gene: NA; abundance: NA; CDR3aa: CASSLGSRDLPQGGYTF; CDR3nt: TGTGCCAGCAGCTTAGGGAGCCGGGACCTACCGCAGGGGGGCTACACCTTC
j_gene: TRBJ2-7; v_gene: TRBV27; d_gene: TRBD2; abundance: NA; CDR3aa: CASSWASGSSYEQYF; CDR3nt: TGTGCCAGCAGTTGGGCTAGCGGAAGCTCCTACGAGCAGTACTTC
j_gene: TRBJ2-7; v_gene: TRBV29-1; d_gene: NA; abundance: NA; CDR3aa: CSVATGQGQLTQYF; CDR3nt: TGCAGCGTTGCTACAGGGCAGGGGCAGTTAACGCAGTACTTC
j_gene: TRBJ2-7; v_gene: TRBV7-8; d_gene: TRBD2; abundance: NA; CDR3aa: CASSLDRGRGLEQYF; CDR3nt: TGTGCCAGCAGCTTAGACCGGGGGAGGGGCCTCGAGCAGTACTTC
j_gene: TRBJ2-3; v_gene: TRBV27; d_gene: NA; abundance: NA; CDR3aa: CASSYSVTDTQYF; CDR3nt: TGTGCCAGCAGTTACTCCGTAACAGATACGCAGTATTTT
j_gene: TRBJ2-1; v_gene: TRBV5-1; d_gene: TRBD1; abundance: NA; CDR3aa: CASCGQGALGNEQFF; CDR3nt: TGCGCCAGTTGTGGACAGGGGGCTTTGGGCAATGAGCAGTTCTTC
j_gene: TRBJ1-3; v_gene: TRBV6-1; d_gene: TRBD1; abundance: NA; CDR3aa: CASIPDRASGNTIYF; CDR3nt: TGTGCCAGCATCCCGGACAGGGCCTCTGGAAACACCATATATTTT
j_gene: TRBJ2-2; v_gene: TRBV27; d_gene: TRBD2; abundance: NA; CDR3aa: CASSFAGGRGGELFF; CDR3nt: TGTGCCAGCAGTTTTGCGGGAGGGCGTGGCGGGGAGCTGTTTTTT
j_gene: TRBJ1-2; v_gene: TRBV2; d_gene: TRBD1; abundance: NA; CDR3aa: CASSAGQGARDSTF; CDR3nt: TGTGCCAGCAGCGCGGGACAGGGGGCCCGGGATAGCACCTTC
j_gene: TRBJ2-7; v_gene: TRBV11-2; d_gene: NA; abundance: few; CDR3aa: CASSPLSYEQYF; CDR3nt: TGTGCCAGCAGCCCGCTATCCTACGAGCAGTACTTC
j_gene: TRBJ2-2; v_gene: TRBV4-3; d_gene: NA; abundance: NA; CDR3aa: CASSHPYTGELFF; CDR3nt: TGCGCCAGCAGCCATCCCTACACCGGGGAGCTGTTTTTT
j_gene: TRBJ1-2; v_gene: TRBV30; d_gene: NA; abundance: NA; CDR3aa: CAWSGRSYGYTF; CDR3nt: TGTGCCTGGAGTGGCCGGAGCTATGGCTACACCTTC
j_gene: TRBJ2-7; v_gene: TRBV13; d_gene: NA; abundance: few; CDR3aa: CASSLGRYEQYF; CDR3nt: TGTGCCAGCAGCTTAGGCCGGTACGAGCAGTACTTC
j_gene: TRBJ1-3; v_gene: TRBV5-1; d_gene: TRBD1; abundance: NA; CDR3aa: CASTLGTGLSAGNTIYF; CDR3nt: TGCGCCAGCACCCTCGGGACAGGGTTATCCGCTGGAAACACCATATATTTT
j_gene: TRBJ1-1; v_gene: TRBV7-3; d_gene: TRBD1; abundance: few; CDR3aa: CASSPGTANTEAFF; CDR3nt: TGTGCCAGCAGCCCCGGGACAGCGAACACTGAAGCTTTCTTT
j_gene: TRBJ2-5; v_gene: TRBV28; d_gene: NA; abundance: NA; CDR3aa: CASMTGGLETQYF; CDR3nt: TGTGCCAGCATGACGGGGGGCTTAGAGACCCAGTACTTC
j_gene: TRBJ2-2; v_gene: TRBV18; d_gene: TRBD2; abundance: once; CDR3aa: CASSPLGTSGRAANTGELFF; CDR3nt: TGTGCCAGCTCACCGCTAGGGACTAGCGGGAGGGCCGCGAACACCGGGGAGCTGTTTTTT